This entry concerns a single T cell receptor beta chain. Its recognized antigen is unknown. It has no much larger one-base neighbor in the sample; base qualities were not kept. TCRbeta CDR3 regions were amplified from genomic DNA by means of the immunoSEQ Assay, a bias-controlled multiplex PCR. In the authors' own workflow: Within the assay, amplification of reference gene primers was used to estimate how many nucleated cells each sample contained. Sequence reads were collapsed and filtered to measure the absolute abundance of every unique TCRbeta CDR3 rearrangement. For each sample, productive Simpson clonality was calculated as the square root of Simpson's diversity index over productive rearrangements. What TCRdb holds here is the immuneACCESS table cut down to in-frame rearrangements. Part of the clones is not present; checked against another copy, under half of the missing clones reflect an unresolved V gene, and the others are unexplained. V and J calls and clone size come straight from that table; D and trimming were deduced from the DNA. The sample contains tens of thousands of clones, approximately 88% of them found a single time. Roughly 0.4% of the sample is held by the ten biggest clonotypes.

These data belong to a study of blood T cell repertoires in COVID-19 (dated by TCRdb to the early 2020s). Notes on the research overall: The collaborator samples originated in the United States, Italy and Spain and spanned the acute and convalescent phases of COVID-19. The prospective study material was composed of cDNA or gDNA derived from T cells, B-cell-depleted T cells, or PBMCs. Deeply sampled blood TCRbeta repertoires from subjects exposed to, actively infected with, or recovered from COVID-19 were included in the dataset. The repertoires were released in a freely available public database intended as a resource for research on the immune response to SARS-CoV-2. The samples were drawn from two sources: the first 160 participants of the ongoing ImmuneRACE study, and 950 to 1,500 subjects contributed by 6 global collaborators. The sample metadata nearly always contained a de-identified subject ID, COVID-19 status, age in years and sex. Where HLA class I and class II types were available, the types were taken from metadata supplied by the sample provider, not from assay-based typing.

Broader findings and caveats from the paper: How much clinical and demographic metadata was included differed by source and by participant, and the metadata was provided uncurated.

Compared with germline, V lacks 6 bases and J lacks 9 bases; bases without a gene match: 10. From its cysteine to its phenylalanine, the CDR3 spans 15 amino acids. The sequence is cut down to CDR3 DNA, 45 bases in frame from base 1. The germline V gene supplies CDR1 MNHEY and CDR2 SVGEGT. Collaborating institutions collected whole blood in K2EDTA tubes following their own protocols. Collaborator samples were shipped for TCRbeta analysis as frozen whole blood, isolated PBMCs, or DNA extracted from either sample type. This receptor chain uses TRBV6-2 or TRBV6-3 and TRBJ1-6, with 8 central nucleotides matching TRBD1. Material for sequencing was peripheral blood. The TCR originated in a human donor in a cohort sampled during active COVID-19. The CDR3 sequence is CASRPTGGRGSPLHF. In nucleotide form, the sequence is TGTGCCAGCAGGCCTACAGGGGGTCGGGGTTCACCCCTCCACTTT.